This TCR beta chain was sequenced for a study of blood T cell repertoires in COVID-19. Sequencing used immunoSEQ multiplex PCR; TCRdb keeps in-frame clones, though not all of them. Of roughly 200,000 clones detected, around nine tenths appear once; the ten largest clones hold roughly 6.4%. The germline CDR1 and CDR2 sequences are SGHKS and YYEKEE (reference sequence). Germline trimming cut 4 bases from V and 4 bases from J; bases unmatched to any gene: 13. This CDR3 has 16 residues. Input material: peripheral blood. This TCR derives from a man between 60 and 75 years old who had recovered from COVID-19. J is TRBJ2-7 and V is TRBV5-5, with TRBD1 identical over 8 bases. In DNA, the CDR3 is TGTGCCAGCAGCGCGGGACTCGGGACAGGAGAATACGAGCAGTACTTC. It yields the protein CASSAGLGTGEYEQYF.